A single sample is the source of the 7 T cell receptor beta chains below, sequenced in a study of blood T cell repertoires in COVID-19. Sequencing used immunoSEQ multiplex PCR; TCRdb keeps in-frame clones, though not all of them. The repertoire has some 270,000 clones, 85% to 90% of them found once; the top ten carry over 4%. Input material: PBMCs or T cells enriched from blood (not recorded which). All receptors come from a woman aged 25 to 45 with acute COVID-19.

The chain carries TRBV3-1 (or the pseudogene TRBV3-2) and TRBJ2-2, with D perhaps matching TRBD1 (6 bases). Trimming removed 3 bases from V and 0 bases from J, with 11 bases in between. The V gene's germline CDR1 is LGHDT and CDR2 YNNKEL (reference sequence). This CDR3 is 16 amino acids long. The CDR3 reads CASSHGGWTNTGELFF. The CDR3 nucleotides read TGTGCCAGCAGCCATGGGGGCTGGACGAACACCGGGGAGCTGTTTTTT.

This sequence joins TRBV28 and TRBJ1-6; the match to TRBD1 covers 10 bases. V gave up 2 bases and J gave up 7 bases; unmatched junction bases: 5. Germline CDR1 MDHEN, CDR2 SYDVKM. This CDR3 spans 16 amino acids. This CDR3 reads CASSLLWDRGNSPLHF. The CDR3, as DNA: TGTGCCAGCAGTTTACTATGGGACAGGGGAAATTCACCCCTCCACTTT.

The chain links TRBV19 to TRBJ1-2; D is uncertain. The germline CDR1 and CDR2 sequences are LNHDA and SQIVND (reference sequence). This CDR3 spans 13 amino acids. V dropped 3 bases and J dropped 6 bases, with 11 bases sitting between them. The CDR3 sequence is CASSIDGFDGYTF. CDR3 nucleotide sequence: TGTGCCAGTAGTATTGACGGGTTCGATGGCTACACCTTC.

This clone was seen only a few times. The chain employs TRBV5-1 and TRBJ1-6, with D maybe TRBD1 (5 bases). The germline V gene has CDR1 SGHRS and CDR2 YFSETQ. V was pared by 4 bases and J by 5 bases, with 16 bases between. The CDR3 runs to 16 residues. CDR3 nucleotides: TGCGCCAGCAGCCTTCGCTCAGGGCAGGATAATTCACCCCTCCACTTT. Its translation is CASSLRSGQDNSPLHF.

V and J are TRBV12-3 or TRBV12-4 and TRBJ1-4; TRBD1 might be the D (5 bases). The CDR3 length is 12 residues. The V gene lost 2 bases and the J gene lost 7 bases, with 5 bases spanning the gap. The CDR3 is CASSLQGEKLFF. The CDR3 nucleotides read TGTGCCAGCAGTTTACAGGGTGAAAAACTGTTTTTT.

This chain links TRBV30 with TRBJ2-1; 15 bases match TRBD2. CDR1 is GTSNPN and CDR2 is SVGIG in the germline V gene (reference sequence). The V segment lost 3 bases and the J segment 7 bases; nucleotides outside the gene matches: 4. The CDR3 loop spans 15 amino acids. The CDR3 protein is CAWSPGTSGRNEQFF. DNA for the CDR3: TGTGCCTGGAGCCCCGGGACTAGCGGGAGGAATGAGCAGTTCTTC.

The chain links TRBV7-2 to TRBJ2-3, with 10 bases fitting TRBD2. This CDR3 region has 15 residues. CDR1 is SGHTA and CDR2 is FQGNSA in the germline V gene. Trimming cost V 5 bases and J 7 bases; bases outside gene matches: 9. CDR3 in amino acids: CASSPRGSGRNTQYF. In DNA form, the CDR3 reads TGTGCCAGCAGCCCCCGTGGTAGCGGGAGGAATACGCAGTATTTT.